These 2 T cell receptor beta chains were all obtained from the same sample, sequenced in a study of cytomegalovirus exposure and HLA in healthy donors. Repertoires were generated with immunoSEQ multiplex PCR, while TCRdb's copy carries only in-frame clones and drops some. Here the sample spans 100,000 to 150,000 clones, under 90% being singletons. Sequenced sample: PBMCs. Every receptor here comes from a man aged 30 to 39 in good health and CMV-seronegative.

The rearrangement joins TRBV7-2 to TRBJ1-2; D is unresolved. This CDR3 has 15 residues. Germline V gene data show CDR1 as SGHTA and CDR2 as FQGNSA. Trimming left V 5 bases short and J 1 base short, with 14 bases between. For the CDR3, the DNA is TGTGCCAGCAGCGGATGGGAGTACAGTAACTATGGCTACACCTTC. Translation: CASSGWEYSNYGYTF. The full variable domain, rest sourced from reference TRBV7-2 and TRBJ1-2, is GAGVSQSPSNKVTEKGKDVELRCDPISGHTALYWYRQSLGQGLEFLIYFQGNSAPDKSGLPSDRFSAERTGGSVSTLTIQRTQQEDSAVYLCASSGWEYSNYGYTFGSGTRLTVV.

The chain joins TRBV5-6 to TRBJ2-7, with D possibly matching TRBD1 (6 bases). Trimming removed 0 bases from V and 6 bases from J, with 19 bases in between. The CDR3 loop spans 16 amino acids. Germline lookup yields CDR1 SGHDT and CDR2 YYEEEE. DNA for the CDR3: TGTGCCAGCAGCTTGGGGGGACATCACCCAGCCGGCGAGCAGTACTTC. It specifies CASSLGGHHPAGEQYF.